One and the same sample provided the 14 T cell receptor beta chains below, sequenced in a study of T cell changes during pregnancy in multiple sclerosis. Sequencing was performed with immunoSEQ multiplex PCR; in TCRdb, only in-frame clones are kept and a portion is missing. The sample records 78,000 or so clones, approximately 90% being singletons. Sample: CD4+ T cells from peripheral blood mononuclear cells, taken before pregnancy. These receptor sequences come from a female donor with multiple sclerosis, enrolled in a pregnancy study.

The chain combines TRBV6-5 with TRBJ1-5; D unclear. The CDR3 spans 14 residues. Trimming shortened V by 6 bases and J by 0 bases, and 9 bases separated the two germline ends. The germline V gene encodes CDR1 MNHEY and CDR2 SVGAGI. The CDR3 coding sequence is TGTGCCAGCAGCCTCAGGCTTAGCAATCAGCCCCAGCATTTT. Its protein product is CASSLRLSNQPQHF.

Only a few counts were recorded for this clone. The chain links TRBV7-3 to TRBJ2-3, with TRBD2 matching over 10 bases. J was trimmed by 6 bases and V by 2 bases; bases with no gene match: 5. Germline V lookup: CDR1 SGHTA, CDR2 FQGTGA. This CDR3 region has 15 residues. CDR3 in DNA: TGTGCCAGCAGCTTAGGAGCGGGGGGGCCCGATACGCAGTATTTT. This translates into CASSLGAGGPDTQYF.

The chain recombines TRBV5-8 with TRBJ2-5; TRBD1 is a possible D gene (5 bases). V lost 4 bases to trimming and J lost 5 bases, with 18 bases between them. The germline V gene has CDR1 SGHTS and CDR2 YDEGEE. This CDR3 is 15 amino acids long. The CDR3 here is CASSLDRGAQETQYF. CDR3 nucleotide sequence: TGTGCCAGCAGCCTAGATAGGGGCGCGCAGGAGACCCAGTACTTC.

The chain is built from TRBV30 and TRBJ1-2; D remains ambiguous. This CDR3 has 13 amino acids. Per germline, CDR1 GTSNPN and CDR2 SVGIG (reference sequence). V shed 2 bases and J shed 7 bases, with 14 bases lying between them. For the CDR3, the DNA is TGTGCCTGGAGTAACCCCCCGCGTGTTGGCTACACCTTC. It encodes CAWSNPPRVGYTF.

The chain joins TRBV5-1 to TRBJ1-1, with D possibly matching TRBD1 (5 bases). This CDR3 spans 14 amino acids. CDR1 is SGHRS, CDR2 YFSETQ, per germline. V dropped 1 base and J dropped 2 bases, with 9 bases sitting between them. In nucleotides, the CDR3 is TGCGCCAGCAGCTTGCGGGGGATCAACACTGAAGCTTTCTTT. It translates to CASSLRGINTEAFF.

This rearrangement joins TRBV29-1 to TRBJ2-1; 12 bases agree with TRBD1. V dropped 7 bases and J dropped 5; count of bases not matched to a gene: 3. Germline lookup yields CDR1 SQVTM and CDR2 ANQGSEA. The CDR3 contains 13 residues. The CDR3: CSGGQGAHNEQFF. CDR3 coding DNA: TGCAGCGGGGGACAGGGGGCCCACAATGAGCAGTTCTTC.

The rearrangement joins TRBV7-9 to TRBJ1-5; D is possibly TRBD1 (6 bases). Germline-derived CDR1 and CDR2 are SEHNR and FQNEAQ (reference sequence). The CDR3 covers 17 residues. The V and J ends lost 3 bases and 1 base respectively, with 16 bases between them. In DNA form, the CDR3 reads TGTGCCAGCAGCTTTGGCGCGGGGGGCAGGAGCAATCAGCCCCAGCATTTT. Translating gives CASSFGAGGRSNQPQHF.

CDR3 DNA sequence: TGTGCCAGTAAAAGGACTAGCGGCCACGAGCAGTACTTC. Residues: CASKRTSGHEQYF. This chain connects TRBV19 to TRBJ2-7, with 10 bases fitting TRBD2. This CDR3 has 13 amino acids. Germline V gene sequence: CDR1 LNHDA, CDR2 SQIVND (reference sequence). J was trimmed by 5 bases and V by 7 bases; bases with no gene match: 5. Full variable domain (rest looked up from reference TRBV19 and TRBJ2-7): DGGITQSPKYLFRKEGQNVTLSCEQNLNHDAMYWYRQDPGQGLRLIYYSQIVNDFQKGDIAEGYSVSREKKESFPLTVTSAQKNPTAFYLCASKRTSGHEQYFGPGTRLTVT.

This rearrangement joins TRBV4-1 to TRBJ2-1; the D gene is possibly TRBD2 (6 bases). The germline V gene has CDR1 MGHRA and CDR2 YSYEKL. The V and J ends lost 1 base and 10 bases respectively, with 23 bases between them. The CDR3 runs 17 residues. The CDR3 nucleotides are TGCGCCAGCAGCCAAGGTTTACTAGCCCCACTGGGTTTGGAGCAGTTCTTC. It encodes CASSQGLLAPLGLEQFF.

The CDR3 sequence: CASSRLGNTIYF. The CDR3 nucleotides are TGTGCCAGCAGCCGACTCGGAAACACCATATATTTT. V and J are TRBV6-6 and TRBJ1-3; D is ambiguous. CDR3 length equals 12 residues. Germline assignment: CDR1 MNHNY and CDR2 SVGAGI (reference sequence). V was shortened by 6 bases and J by 4 bases, with 7 bases between the two germline ends.

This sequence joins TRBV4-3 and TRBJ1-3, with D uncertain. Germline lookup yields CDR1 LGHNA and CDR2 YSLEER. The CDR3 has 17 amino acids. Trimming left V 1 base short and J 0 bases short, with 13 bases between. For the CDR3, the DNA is TGCGCCAGCAGCCAAGGGGAGGGCCCAGGCTCTGGAAACACCATATATTTT. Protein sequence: CASSQGEGPGSGNTIYF.

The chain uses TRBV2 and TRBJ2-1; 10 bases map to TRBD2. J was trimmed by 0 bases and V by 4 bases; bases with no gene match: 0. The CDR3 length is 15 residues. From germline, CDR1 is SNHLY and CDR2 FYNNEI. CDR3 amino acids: CASSGTSGSYNEQFF. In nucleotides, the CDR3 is TGTGCCAGCAGTGGGACTAGCGGCTCCTACAATGAGCAGTTCTTC.

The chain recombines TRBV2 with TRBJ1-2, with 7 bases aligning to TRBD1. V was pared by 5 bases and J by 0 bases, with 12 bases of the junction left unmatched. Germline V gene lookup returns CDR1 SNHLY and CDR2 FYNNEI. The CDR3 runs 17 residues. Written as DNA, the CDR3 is TGTGCCAGCAGTCCGAGGACCTACAGGGGAGCTAACTATGGCTACACCTTC. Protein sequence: CASSPRTYRGANYGYTF.

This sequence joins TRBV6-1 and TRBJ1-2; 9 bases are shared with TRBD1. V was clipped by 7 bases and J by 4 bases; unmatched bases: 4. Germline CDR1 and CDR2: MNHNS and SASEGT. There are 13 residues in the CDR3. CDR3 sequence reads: CASTMTGGYGYTF. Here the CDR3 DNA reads TGTGCCAGCACCATGACAGGGGGCTATGGCTACACCTTC.